Presented here are 26 T cell receptor beta chains from one specimen sequenced in a study of blood T cell repertoires in COVID-19. Repertoires were generated with immunoSEQ multiplex PCR, while TCRdb's copy carries only in-frame clones and drops some. This sample yields roughly 340,000 clones, of which 91% are seen a single time; under 3.5% belongs to the top ten. Material: peripheral blood. The receptors derive from a woman aged 18-35 years who had recovered from COVID-19.

The V and J genes are TRBV28 and TRBJ1-4, with TRBD1 matching 7 bases. CDR1 and CDR2 from the germline V gene are MDHEN and SYDVKM. V shed 4 bases, J shed 0 bases, and the junction held 2 bases outside the gene matches. This CDR3 has 15 amino acids. The chain's CDR3 is CASSYTGATNEKLFF. Written as DNA, the CDR3 is TGTGCCAGCAGTTATACAGGGGCAACTAATGAAAAACTGTTTTTT.

This chain connects TRBV7-8 to TRBJ1-3, with D maybe TRBD1 (5 bases). The V and J ends lost 0 bases and 0 bases respectively, with 9 bases between them. Germline CDR1 SGHVS, CDR2 FQNEAQ. This CDR3 comprises 16 residues. The CDR3 DNA sequence: TGTGCCAGCAGCTTAGCCCCAGGACACTCTGGAAACACCATATATTTT. This translates into CASSLAPGHSGNTIYF.

The J gene is TRBJ1-4, the V gene TRBV30; 10 bases are a match to TRBD1. The CDR3 consists of 14 residues. The V segment lost 4 bases and the J segment 8 bases; nucleotides outside the gene matches: 7. Germline loops: CDR1 GTSNPN, CDR2 SVGIG (reference sequence). CDR3 coding DNA: TGTGCCTGGAATTTTGACAGGGGGCGAGAAAAACTGTTTTTT. Protein sequence: CAWNFDRGREKLFF.

The CDR3 nucleotides are TGTGCCAGCAGCAACCCACCCAGTACTAGCGGGAGGGCAGAGACCCAGTACTTC. The encoded protein is CASSNPPSTSGRAETQYF. The J gene is TRBJ2-5, the V gene TRBV7-2; 13 bases are a match to TRBD2. After removal of 5 bases from V and 4 bases from J, the junction contained 13 bases not matched to a gene. Germline loops: CDR1 SGHTA, CDR2 FQGNSA. This CDR3 is built from 18 residues.

The rearrangement joins TRBV7-2 to TRBJ2-5, with D perhaps matching TRBD1 (6 bases). Germline V CDR1 and CDR2: SGHTA, FQGNSA. V was clipped by 1 base and J by 4 bases, with 13 bases between them. The CDR3 loop spans 15 amino acids. For the CDR3, the DNA is TGTGCCAGCAGCTTAGGGGGGCAAGTGCGAGAGACCCAGTACTTC. This sequence encodes CASSLGGQVRETQYF.

This clone came up once. The V and J genes are TRBV6-5 and TRBJ1-5, with a tentative D call TRBD1 (5 bases). The CDR3 spans 13 residues. The ends were cut back, 4 bases at V and 4 bases at J, with 8 bases in the middle. Germline CDR1 MNHEY, CDR2 SVGAGI. The CDR3 DNA sequence: TGTGCCAGCAGTTGGGGCAATAATCAGCCCCAGCATTTT. This encodes CASSWGNNQPQHF.

The gene calls are TRBV11-3 and TRBJ1-1; D is undetermined. The V end lost 8 bases, the J end lost 1 base, and 8 bases lay between the germline ends. The CDR3 is made up of 12 amino acids. CDR1 SGHNT and CDR2 YENEEA come from the germline V gene. The CDR3 reads CASEVANTEAFF. The CDR3 DNA reads TGTGCCAGCGAGGTTGCGAACACTGAAGCTTTCTTT.

The chain recombines TRBV2 with TRBJ2-5; 11 nucleotides line up with TRBD2. V lost 6 bases and J lost 5; bases outside the gene matches: 11. Germline V lookup: CDR1 SNHLY, CDR2 FYNNEI. The CDR3 length is 16 residues. In nucleotides, the CDR3 is TGTGCCAGCAGCGAGGGGACTAGCGGTTCGTGGGAGACCCAGTACTTC. Its translation: CASSEGTSGSWETQYF.

The rearrangement joins TRBV6-5 to TRBJ2-3; 12 nucleotides align to TRBD2. CDR3 length: 15 amino acids. J gave up 8 bases and V 8 bases, and 11 bases lay outside the gene matches. Per germline, CDR1 MNHEY and CDR2 SVGAGI. The CDR3 loop reads CASGRTSGIWATQYF. For the CDR3, the DNA is TGTGCCAGCGGGAGGACTAGCGGGATTTGGGCTACGCAGTATTTT.

V gene TRBV29-1 combines with J gene TRBJ2-1; TRBD1 matches 10 bases. CDR3 length: 12 amino acids. With 8 bases clipped from V and 5 bases from J, the junction kept 3 bases outside the gene matches. Looked up from germline, CDR1 is SQVTM and CDR2 is ANQGSEA. The CDR3 DNA reads TGCAGCACCGGGACAGGGGACAATGAGCAGTTCTTC. It codes for CSTGTGDNEQFF.

This chain connects TRBV5-6 to TRBJ2-1, with TRBD2 identical over 8 bases. The CDR3 is made up of 13 amino acids. Germline CDR1 reads SGHDT; CDR2 reads YYEEEE. V was clipped by 3 bases and J by 6 bases; unmatched bases: 2. CDR3 sequence reads: CASSWTSTNEQFF. For the CDR3, the DNA is TGTGCCAGCAGCTGGACTAGCACCAATGAGCAGTTCTTC.

Worth noting for this clone: At the DNA level, this CDR3 is encoded by other sequences in the same sample as well. The chain couples TRBV4-1 to TRBJ2-1; 10 bases line up with TRBD2. Germline trimming cut 0 bases from V and 4 bases from J; bases unmatched to any gene: 3. The CDR3 sequence is 16 residues long. Germline CDR1 and CDR2: MGHRA and YSYEKL. The chain's CDR3 is CASSQEGAGGYNEQFF. The CDR3, as DNA: TGCGCCAGCAGCCAAGAGGGAGCGGGGGGGTACAATGAGCAGTTCTTC.

The V gene is TRBV13, the J gene TRBJ2-1; TRBD2 aligns across 10 bases. The CDR3 runs 14 residues. Germline V CDR1 and CDR2: PRHDT, FYEKMQ (reference sequence). Losses at the gene ends were 5 bases for V and 6 bases for J; bases not matched to a gene: 4. The CDR3 region has the DNA TGTGCCAGCAGCCGAGCGGGAGGGGGCAATGAGCAGTTCTTC. Amino acids: CASSRAGGGNEQFF.

J is TRBJ2-2 and V is TRBV10-3; TRBD2 matches at 8 bases. Germline V CDR1 and CDR2: ENHRY, SYGVKD. V trimming: 6 bases; J trimming: 7 bases; junction bases outside the gene matches: 1. The CDR3 is 12 amino acids. Written as DNA, the CDR3 is TGTGCCATCAGCCGGGAGGGCGGGGAGCTGTTTTTT. Amino acids: CAISREGGELFF.

This clone showed up just once. The chain links TRBV9 to TRBJ1-2; 9 positions agree with TRBD1. Germline V gene lookup returns CDR1 SGDLS and CDR2 YYNGEE. The ends lost 0 bases at V and 7 bases at J; junction bases unmatched: 10. The CDR3 is 16 residues long. The CDR3: CASSVGSGTGSFGYTF. CDR3 nucleotides: TGTGCCAGCAGCGTAGGATCCGGGACAGGGTCATTTGGCTACACCTTC.

The chain has TRBV25-1 and TRBJ1-1; TRBD1 matches 9 bases. With V trimmed by 1 base and J by 6 bases, 6 bases remained unmatched. There are 15 residues in the CDR3. Germline lookup yields CDR1 MGHDK and CDR2 SYGVNS. CDR3 DNA: TGTGCCAGCAGTGAATCTAGGACAGGGGTGTCTGAAGCTTTCTTT. It is translated as CASSESRTGVSEAFF. Drawing the rest from reference TRBV25-1 and TRBJ1-1, the complete variable domain is EADIYQTPRYLVIGTGKKITLECSQTMGHDKMYWYQQDPGMELHLIHYSYGVNSTEKGDLSSESTVSRIRTEHFPLTLESARPSHTSQYLCASSESRTGVSEAFFGQGTRLTVV.

The chain uses TRBV7-8 and TRBJ2-3, with a weak D call TRBD2 (6 bases). The CDR3 spans 15 residues. The V end lost 8 bases, the J end lost 3 bases, and 18 bases lay between the germline ends. The germline V gene has CDR1 SGHVS and CDR2 FQNEAQ. CDR3 residues: CASLRYGGPTDTQYF. CDR3 in DNA: TGTGCCAGCCTTCGGTACGGAGGGCCTACAGATACGCAGTATTTT.

DNA of the CDR3: TGTGCCAGTAGGGAGGACGGGAACAATCAGCCCCAGCATTTT. As protein: CASREDGNNQPQHF. The chain has TRBV19 and TRBJ1-5; D remains unclear. There are 14 residues in the CDR3. Germline V gene sequence: CDR1 LNHDA, CDR2 SQIVND (reference sequence). V lost 6 bases to trimming and J lost 3 bases, with 12 bases between them. Combining the CDR3 with reference TRBV19 and TRBJ1-5 gives the whole variable domain DGGITQSPKYLFRKEGQNVTLSCEQNLNHDAMYWYRQDPGQGLRLIYYSQIVNDFQKGDIAEGYSVSREKKESFPLTVTSAQKNPTAFYLCASREDGNNQPQHFGDGTRLSIL.

V gene TRBV19 combines with J gene TRBJ2-3; weak D call: TRBD2 (6 bases). The CDR3 has 17 residues. Germline loops: CDR1 LNHDA, CDR2 SQIVND (reference sequence). V lost 5 bases, J lost 8 bases, and 26 bases lay in between. The CDR3 coding sequence is TGTGCCAGTAGTTGGACGGGAGAAGGGGTAATAAGGGCTACGCAGTATTTT. Its translation: CASSWTGEGVIRATQYF.

The DNA of the CDR3 is TGTGCCAGCAGCTTAACCGGGACAGGGATTAGGACCGGGGAGCTGTTTTTT. The encoded protein is CASSLTGTGIRTGELFF. The chain carries TRBV7-9 and TRBJ2-2; 9 positions match TRBD1. The CDR3 extends over 17 amino acids. Germline loops: CDR1 SEHNR, CDR2 FQNEAQ (reference sequence). V lost 2 bases to trimming and J lost 5 bases; unmatched junction nucleotides: 9.

The chain links TRBV3-1 (or the pseudogene TRBV3-2) to TRBJ1-2, with D unresolved. The V end lost 1 base, the J end lost 0 bases, and 6 bases lay between the germline ends. The CDR3 covers 14 residues. Germline-derived CDR1 and CDR2 are LGHDT and YNNKEL (reference sequence). CDR3 amino acids: CASSQVGANYGYTF. DNA of the CDR3: TGTGCCAGCAGCCAAGTCGGAGCTAACTATGGCTACACCTTC.

A note on this clone: The sample has other DNA sequences that encode this CDR3 too. J is TRBJ1-6 and V is TRBV11-2; 8 nucleotides align to TRBD1. The V segment lost 1 base and the J segment 7 bases; nucleotides outside the gene matches: 9. The CDR3 extends over 17 amino acids. Germline V gives CDR1 SGHAT, CDR2 FQNNGV. The CDR3 here is CASSLVFRGRWNSPLHF. The CDR3 DNA reads as TGTGCCAGCAGCTTAGTGTTCAGGGGGCGATGGAATTCACCCCTCCACTTT.

The chain uses TRBV13 and TRBJ2-1; a weak D match, TRBD2 (5 bases). In germline, CDR1 is PRHDT, CDR2 FYEKMQ (reference sequence). V gave up 2 bases and J gave up 2 bases, with 16 bases separating them. CDR3 length equals 17 residues. The CDR3 DNA is TGTGCCAGCAGCTTAAGGCCCCGGGATTCCCCCTACAATGAGCAGTTCTTC. Protein product: CASSLRPRDSPYNEQFF. Filled out from reference TRBV13 and TRBJ2-1, the complete variable domain reads AAGVIQSPRHLIKEKRETATLKCYPIPRHDTVYWYQQGPGQDPQFLISFYEKMQSDKGSIPDRFSAQQFSDYHSELNMSSLELGDSALYFCASSLRPRDSPYNEQFFGPGTRLTVL.

In nucleotides, the CDR3 is TGTGCCCCCCCCGGGACGGTGGTGGCGGGAGACTATGGCTACACCTTC. Its protein is CAPPGTVVAGDYGYTF. This chain connects TRBV30 to TRBJ1-2, with D possibly matching TRBD1 (5 bases). V was cut by 8 bases and J by 3 bases, with 25 bases left in between. CDR1 is GTSNPN and CDR2 is SVGIG in the germline V gene (reference sequence). The length of the CDR3 is 16 residues.

V is TRBV6-5 and J is TRBJ2-2, with 7 bases that match TRBD1. The germline V gene has CDR1 MNHEY and CDR2 SVGAGI. J was trimmed by 6 bases and V by 4 bases; bases with no gene match: 5. The length of the CDR3 is 14 residues. The CDR3 loop is CASSLTTGSGELFF. For the CDR3, the DNA is TGTGCCAGCAGTTTAACGACAGGGTCCGGGGAGCTGTTTTTT.

This chain uses TRBV6-5 with TRBJ2-3; tentative D call: TRBD2 (5 bases). Trimming cost V 8 bases and J 2 bases, with 17 bases left between them. In germline, CDR1 is MNHEY, CDR2 SVGAGI. The CDR3 loop spans 15 amino acids. The CDR3 coding sequence is TGTGCCAGCTGGTCGTTAGCGTCGAACACAGATACGCAGTATTTT. It codes for CASWSLASNTDTQYF.